In its sample, the clone carrying this T cell receptor (beta chain) was seen once. The V gene lost 3 bases and the J gene lost 5 bases, with 16 bases spanning the gap. The CDR3 covers 16 residues. CDR1 is SNHLY and CDR2 is FYNNEI in the germline V gene. This sample is part of a study of control samples from healthy donors and cancer patients. Here immunoSEQ multiplex PCR was the method, and the copy in TCRdb shows in-frame clones only, minus some. The profile shows 65,000 to 90,000 clones, approximately 94% of them singletons. The receptor comes from a woman aged 25 to 45 in good health. Sequenced material: blood. The chain uses TRBV2 and TRBJ1-4; D is unclear. CDR3 in amino acids: CASSDSPFLLNEKLFF. The CDR3 DNA reads as TGTGCCAGCAGTGATTCCCCATTTCTCCTAAATGAAAAACTGTTTTTT.